Listed here is a single T cell receptor beta chain. The data were obtained in a study of blood T cell repertoires in COVID-19. Study as a whole: Specimens from acute and convalescent COVID-19 originated in the United States, Italy and Spain. Nucleic acid was either cDNA or gDNA, and it came from T cells, B-cell-depleted T cells, or PBMCs.

TCRdb keeps only in-frame clones here, not all; method: immunoSEQ multiplex PCR. The sample holds roughly 65,000 clones; more than 75% are singletons and the top ten take around 47%. The TCR sequence derives from a human donor in a cohort sampled during active COVID-19. Sequencing used peripheral blood.

CDR3 region: CASRRYRGPGGNQPQHF. Here the CDR3 DNA reads TGTGCCAGCAGACGATACAGGGGGCCCGGAGGGAATCAGCCCCAGCATTTT. This rearrangement joins TRBV28 to TRBJ1-5; TRBD1 matches at 9 bases. The CDR3 is 17 residues long. Germline values: CDR1 MDHEN, CDR2 SYDVKM. V gave up 6 bases and J gave up 4 bases; unmatched junction bases: 13. Together with reference TRBV28 and TRBJ1-5, the CDR3 gives the full variable domain: DVKVTQSSRYLVKRTGEKVFLECVQDMDHENMFWYRQDPGLGLRLIYFSYDVKMKEKGDIPEGYSVSREKKERFSLILESASTNQTSMYLCASRRYRGPGGNQPQHFGDGTRLSIL.